This T cell receptor beta chain is from a study of radiation and T cells in renal cell carcinoma. The assay was immunoSEQ multiplex PCR, and TCRdb's table has in-frame clones only and misses some. This table has some 140,000 clones, about 88% appearing once. Noted time point: baseline pretreatment blood. As to treatment: 15 Gy SBRT to primary tumor, nephrectomy 4 weeks later. The source material was blood, sampled from a patient whose treatment included radiotherapy and nephrectomy. The clonotype originates from a woman in her forties or fifties with renal cell carcinoma.

DNA of the CDR3: TGTGCCAGTAACCGACAGGGGGTACCCTACGAGCAGTACTTC. Translated: CASNRQGVPYEQYF. The chain uses TRBV19 and TRBJ2-7; 9 bases match TRBD1. Germline V gene data show CDR1 as LNHDA and CDR2 as SQIVND (reference sequence). Losses at the gene ends were 7 bases for V and 2 bases for J; bases not matched to a gene: 6. The CDR3 consists of 14 residues. The full variable domain, rest sourced from reference TRBV19 and TRBJ2-7, is DGGITQSPKYLFRKEGQNVTLSCEQNLNHDAMYWYRQDPGQGLRLIYYSQIVNDFQKGDIAEGYSVSREKKESFPLTVTSAQKNPTAFYLCASNRQGVPYEQYFGPGTRLTVT.